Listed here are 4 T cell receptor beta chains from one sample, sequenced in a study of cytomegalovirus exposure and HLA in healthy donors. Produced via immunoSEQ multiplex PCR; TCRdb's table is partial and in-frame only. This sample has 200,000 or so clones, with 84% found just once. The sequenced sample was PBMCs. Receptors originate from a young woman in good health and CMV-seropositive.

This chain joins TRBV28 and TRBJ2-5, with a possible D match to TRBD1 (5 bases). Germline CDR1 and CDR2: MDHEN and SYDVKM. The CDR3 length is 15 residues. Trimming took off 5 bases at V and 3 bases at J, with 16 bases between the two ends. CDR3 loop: CASSPQAPIKETQYF. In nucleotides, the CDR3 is TGTGCCAGCAGTCCACAGGCCCCAATAAAAGAGACCCAGTACTTC.

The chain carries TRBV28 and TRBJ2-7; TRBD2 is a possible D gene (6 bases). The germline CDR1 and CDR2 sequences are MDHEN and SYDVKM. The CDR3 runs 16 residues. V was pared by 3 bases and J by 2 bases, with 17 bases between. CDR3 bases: TGTGCCAGCAGTTTTCATTTGGCGGGATTAACCTACGAGCAGTACTTC. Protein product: CASSFHLAGLTYEQYF.

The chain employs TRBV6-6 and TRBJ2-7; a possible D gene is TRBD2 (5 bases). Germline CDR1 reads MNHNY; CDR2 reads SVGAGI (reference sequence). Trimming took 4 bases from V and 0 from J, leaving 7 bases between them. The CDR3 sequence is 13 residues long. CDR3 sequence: CASSFGNSYEQYF. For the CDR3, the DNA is TGTGCCAGCAGTTTCGGGAACTCCTACGAGCAGTACTTC.

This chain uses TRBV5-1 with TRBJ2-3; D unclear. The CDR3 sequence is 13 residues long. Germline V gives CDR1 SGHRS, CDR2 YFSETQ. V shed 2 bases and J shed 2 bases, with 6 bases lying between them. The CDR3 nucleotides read TGCGCCAGCAGCTTTGGCCCCACAGATACGCAGTATTTT. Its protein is CASSFGPTDTQYF.